This TCR beta chain stems from a study of T cell repertoires in cytomegalovirus infection. Study summary: Shared public TCR beta signatures pointed to both CMV infection and a matching HLA type.

TCRdb passed the reads through MiXCR, listing each CDR3 protein once. Of about 140,000 distinct CDR3 sequences in the sample, approximately 5.9% were seen once. This clonotype was counted many times. The antigen is undetermined. General study results and limits: Cumulative frequency (of public TCR beta family members) identified carriers of CMV plus the relevant HLA. The ex vivo response was dominated by HLA-C-restricted CMV-specific TCR beta clonotypes.

What was sequenced was PBMCs. This TCR was recovered from a human donor in good health (CMV status not recorded). Some clones in this sample may be carry-over from other donors' samples.

As DNA, the CDR3 is TGTGCCAGCAGCCCATATGAGGGGCGCGACTACGAGCAGTACTTC. As protein: CASSPYEGRDYEQYF. The V and J genes are TRBV11-2 and TRBJ2-7, with D perhaps assigned TRBD1 or TRBD2 (5 bases each). V lost 5 bases and J lost 3, with 17 bases in between. The CDR3 loop spans 15 amino acids. Germline values: CDR1 SGHAT, CDR2 FQNNGV.